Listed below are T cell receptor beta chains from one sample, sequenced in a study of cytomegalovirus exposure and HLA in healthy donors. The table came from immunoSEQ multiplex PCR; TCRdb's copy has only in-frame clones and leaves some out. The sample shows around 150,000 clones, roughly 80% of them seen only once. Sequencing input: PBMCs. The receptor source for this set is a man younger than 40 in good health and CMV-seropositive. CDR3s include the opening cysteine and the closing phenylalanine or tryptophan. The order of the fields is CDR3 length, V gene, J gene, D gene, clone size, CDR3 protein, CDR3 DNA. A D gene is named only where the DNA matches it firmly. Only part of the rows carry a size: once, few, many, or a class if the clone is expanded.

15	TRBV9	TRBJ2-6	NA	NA	CASSRDRSGANVLTF	TGTGCCAGCAGCCGAGACAGGTCTGGGGCCAACGTCCTGACTTTC
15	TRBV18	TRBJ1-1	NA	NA	CASSNRDTVNTEAFF	TGTGCCAGCTCGAACAGGGATACCGTGAACACTGAAGCTTTCTTT
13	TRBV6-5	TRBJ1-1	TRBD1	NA	CASSGQGNTEAFF	TGTGCCAGCTCCGGACAGGGTAACACTGAAGCTTTCTTT
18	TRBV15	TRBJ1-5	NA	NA	CATSRGLGHSPDNQPQHF	TGTGCCACCAGCAGAGGTCTCGGACATTCCCCTGACAATCAGCCCCAGCATTTT
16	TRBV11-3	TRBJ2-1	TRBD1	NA	CASSLGDRAAANEQFF	TGTGCCAGCAGCTTAGGGGACAGGGCTGCTGCTAATGAGCAGTTCTTC
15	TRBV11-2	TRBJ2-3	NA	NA	CASSPAQTRKDTQYF	TGTGCCAGCAGCCCGGCCCAGACGAGGAAAGATACGCAGTATTTT
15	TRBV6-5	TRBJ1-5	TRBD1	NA	CASSSTTGGNQPQHF	TGTGCCAGCAGTTCTACGACAGGGGGCAATCAGCCCCAGCATTTT
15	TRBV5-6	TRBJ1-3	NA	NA	CASSFQGFSGNTIYF	TGTGCCAGCAGCTTTCAGGGGTTCTCTGGAAACACCATATATTTT
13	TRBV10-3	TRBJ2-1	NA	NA	CAISEMSYNEQFF	TGTGCCATCAGTGAGATGAGTTACAATGAGCAGTTCTTC
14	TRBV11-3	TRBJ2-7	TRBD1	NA	CASSSGQGIYEQYF	TGTGCCAGCAGCTCCGGACAGGGTATCTACGAGCAGTACTTC
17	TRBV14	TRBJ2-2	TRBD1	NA	CASSPALGTVRTGELFF	TGTGCCAGCAGCCCAGCTCTCGGGACAGTAAGAACCGGGGAGCTGTTTTTT
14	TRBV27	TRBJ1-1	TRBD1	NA	CASRGTGKYTEAFF	TGTGCCAGCAGGGGGACAGGGAAGTACACTGAAGCTTTCTTT
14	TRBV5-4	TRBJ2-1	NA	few	CASIPDSSYNEQFF	TGTGCCAGCATCCCTGACAGCTCCTACAATGAGCAGTTCTTC
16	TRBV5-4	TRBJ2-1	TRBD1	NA	CASSLDAGQGYNEQFF	TGTGCCAGCAGCTTGGATGCGGGACAGGGATACAATGAGCAGTTCTTC
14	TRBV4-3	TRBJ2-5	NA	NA	CASSQRRGSETQYF	TGCGCCAGCAGCCAAAGACGGGGATCAGAGACCCAGTACTTC
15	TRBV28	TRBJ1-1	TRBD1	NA	CASSTVGQGYTEAFF	TGTGCCAGCAGTACTGTGGGACAGGGGTACACTGAAGCTTTCTTT
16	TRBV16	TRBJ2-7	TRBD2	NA	CASSPLAAQSSYEQYF	TGTGCCAGCAGCCCGCTAGCGGCCCAGAGCTCCTACGAGCAGTACTTC
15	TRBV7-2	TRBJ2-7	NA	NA	CASSLVGAGSYEQYF	TGTGCCAGCAGCTTAGTGGGGGCCGGGTCCTACGAGCAGTACTTC
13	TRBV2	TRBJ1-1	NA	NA	CASSEAFPREAFF	TGTGCCAGCAGTGAGGCATTCCCTAGGGAAGCTTTCTTT
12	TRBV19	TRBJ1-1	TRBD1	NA	CATRTGGVEDFF	TGTGCCACAAGGACAGGGGGCGTTGAAGATTTCTTT
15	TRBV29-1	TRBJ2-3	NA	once	CSVYEAGAGPDTQYF	TGCAGCGTTTACGAGGCAGGGGCCGGGCCAGATACGCAGTATTTT
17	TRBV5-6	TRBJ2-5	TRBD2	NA	CASSIAGGFLLSETQYF	TGTGCCAGCAGTATAGCGGGGGGGTTTCTCTTATCTGAGACCCAGTACTTC
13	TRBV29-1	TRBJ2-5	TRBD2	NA	CSVKAGLGETQYF	TGCAGCGTTAAAGCGGGACTTGGGGAGACCCAGTACTTC
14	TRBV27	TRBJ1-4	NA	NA	CASSYTGTSGKLFF	TGTGCCAGCAGTTATACGGGGACTAGCGGAAAACTGTTTTTT
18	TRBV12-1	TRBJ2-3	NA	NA	CASSPNRFIAGGSDTQYF	TGTGCCAGCAGCCCAAACCGCTTCATAGCGGGGGGGTCAGATACGCAGTATTTT